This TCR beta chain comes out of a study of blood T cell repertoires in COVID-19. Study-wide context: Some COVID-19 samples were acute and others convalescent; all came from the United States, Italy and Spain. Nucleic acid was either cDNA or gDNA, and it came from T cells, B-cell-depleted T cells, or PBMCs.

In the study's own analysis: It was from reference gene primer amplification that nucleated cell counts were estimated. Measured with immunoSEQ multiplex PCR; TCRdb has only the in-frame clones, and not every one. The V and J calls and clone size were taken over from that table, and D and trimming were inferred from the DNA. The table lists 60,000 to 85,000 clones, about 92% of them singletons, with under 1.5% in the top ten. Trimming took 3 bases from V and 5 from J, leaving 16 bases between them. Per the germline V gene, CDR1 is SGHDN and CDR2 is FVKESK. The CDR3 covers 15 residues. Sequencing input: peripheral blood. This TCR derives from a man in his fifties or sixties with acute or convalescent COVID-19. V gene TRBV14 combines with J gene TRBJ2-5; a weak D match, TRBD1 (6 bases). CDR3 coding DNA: TGTGCCAGCAGCCAGGTGTGGGGGCGCGGGGAGACCCAGTACTTC. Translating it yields CASSQVWGRGETQYF.